This T cell receptor (beta chain) is from a study of blood T cell repertoires in COVID-19. At the level of the study: From the United States, Italy and Spain came samples of acute and convalescent COVID-19. From T cells, B-cell-depleted T cells, or PBMCs came the material, which was cDNA or gDNA.

With 4 bases removed from V and 4 bases from J, the gap between germline ends came to 10 bases. The CDR3 runs to 14 residues. Germline V gives CDR1 MNHEY, CDR2 SMNVEV (reference sequence). Original processing methods: Estimation of nucleated cell counts was performed using reference gene primer amplification. Using immunoSEQ multiplex PCR, the repertoire was profiled, and TCRdb retains in-frame clones only, with some absent. V and J calls and clone size follow that table, whereas D and trimming were derived from the DNA. The table includes tens of thousands of clones, roughly 85% detected once. The chain carries TRBV27 and TRBJ1-4; no definite D call. This TCR came from a woman between 65 and 79 years old in a cohort sampled during active COVID-19. Sequencing was carried out using peripheral blood. Written as DNA, the CDR3 is TGTGCCAGCAGTTCACCGGACTATAATGAAAAACTGTTTTTT. Translated: CASSSPDYNEKLFF.